The TCR beta chain described here comes from a study of shared clonotypes between healthy human individuals (dated by TCRdb to about 2020). With respect to the entire study: The cohort included three men and a couple of women between 18 and 49 years of age. For each donor, CD4 naive and CD4 memory were each given three plates, CD8 naive was given two plates, and CD8 memory was given one plate. To estimate repertoire size and how much clonotype sharing occurs between individuals, the study deeply sequenced the blood TCR repertoires of about five healthy adults. Different laboratories and diverse techniques were used to prepare libraries and sequence TCR repertoires, to increase sequencing depth and limit assay-specific biases. Between about 0.9 and 9 billion PBMCs per donor were obtained by leukapheresis.

Notes on this clone: Its antigen remains undetermined. Base qualities are not at hand, and no much larger clone is one base apart.

What the study reported, not specific to this receptor: Sampling was limited to blood, and TCR repertoires in tissue likely differ from TCR repertoires in blood. Incomplete sequencing was indicated by rarefaction of sorted-subset datasets, despite the large sequencing depth. Naive subsets generally had larger estimated clonotype richness than memory subsets did. Compared with non-shared clonotypes, the clonotypes found in all four sorted-subset donors had higher generation probabilities. Because the study included only a small number of donors, the genetic and exposure-history diversity represented was limited. When several donors were compared, the shared fraction of clonotypes was roughly 4.8% for naive CD4, about 4% for naive CD8, 2% to 2.5% for memory CD4, and around 0.37% for memory CD8. Pairwise subsampling indicated that sequencing depth was expected to affect the degree of clonotype sharing among donors.

After removal of 6 bases from V and 10 bases from J, the junction retains 9 bases not matched to a gene. CDR1 and CDR2, per the germline V gene (reference sequence), are MNHNY and SVGAGI. Taken from cysteine to phenylalanine, the CDR3 has 15 residues. This entry keeps only the CDR3 DNA: 45 bases, framed from base 1. TCR CDR3 regions were amplified from genomic DNA by multiplex PCR using the deep immunoSEQ assay. Genomic DNA extracted from each cell subset was distributed evenly over all wells of several immunoSEQ 96-well plates, and each plate served as one replicate. Each replicate PCR for sorted subsets received around 210 ng genomic DNA, equal to about 30,000 T cell genomes. The purified libraries were quantified using a Qubit 3.0 fluorometer, sized with a Bioanalyzer 2100, and then quantified again using the KAPA Library Quantification kit. Every immunoSEQ 96-well plate was sequenced on a separate single-read 150-cycle Illumina NextSeq 550 flow cell. As for the authors' bioinformatics: Because the immunoSEQ output held only junctional sequences and lacked quality scores, the filtering could not match the filtering applied to full-length reads. To assign V/J genes and CDR3, sequences were annotated against IMGT germline references using PyIR, a Python wrapper for IgBLAST v1.9. Reads were removed for weak V/J assignments (E-value above 1e-6), missing CDR3, stop codons, out-of-frame junctions, or ambiguous translated residues. V3J clonotypes were defined by identical inferred V gene, J gene, and CDR3 amino acid sequence. Percentage overlap between repertoires was computed as shared unique clonotypes divided by the size of the smaller repertoire. RTK rarefaction, the Chao1 estimator, and Recon v2.1 estimates of unobserved clonotypes were used to assess repertoire richness. Generation probabilities were computed with OLGA for all TCRbeta clonotypes obtained by the gDNA method from several donors. This is the immuneACCESS table as TCRdb keeps it, with only in-frame sequences that have V and J called. A part of the clones is gone; compared with another copy, unresolved V genes explain less than half, and the rest is unexplained. That table supplies the V and J calls and clone size; D and trimming were determined from the DNA. The sample has fewer than 1.8 million clones on record, around 98.5% of them singletons. 0.36% of the sample rests with the top ten.

The donors were healthy, HIV-negative adults who had no recently reported acute infections or vaccinations. All donors were Caucasian adults living in Nashville, Tennessee, USA. CD4+ T cells were enriched by magnetic negative selection; naive cells were then positively selected on CD45RA, and the negative fraction formed the memory subset. Blood was collected by leukapheresis, and PBMCs were isolated by Ficoll-Histopaque density gradient centrifugation and then cryopreserved in liquid nitrogen vapor phase. Analytical flow cytometry was used to check the purity and quantity of every magnetically sorted T cell population. From each sorted fraction, genomic DNA was isolated and quantified by UV absorbance on a Nanodrop 2000c.

Sample: naive CD4+ T cells sorted from blood. What the cell subset or site label conveys for this sample: CD45RA+ positively selected. The receptor was derived from a man younger than 40 in good health. The chain is encoded by TRBV6-6 joined to TRBJ2-1; TRBD2 matches 13 bases in the middle. The base sequence is TGTGCCAGCAGCCCCGGACTAGCGGGAGTAGACGAGCAGTTCTTC. Translated, it gives CASSPGLAGVDEQFF.